Shown below are 22 T cell receptor beta chains from a single sample sequenced in a study of early T cells in non-severe SARS-CoV-2 infection. Using its own MiXCR run on the 5' RACE reads, TCRdb lists one record per CDR3 protein. The repertoire holds 98,000 or so distinct CDR3 sequences, with about 11% as singletons. The specimen was whole blood. The receptors were gathered from an adult who was a healthcare worker with PCR-confirmed SARS-CoV-2 infection or an uninfected control (not recorded which).

This clonotype was seen ten or more times. The rearrangement uses TRBV13 and TRBJ2-3; D is possibly TRBD2 (7 bases). Germline V lookup: CDR1 PRHDT, CDR2 FYEKMQ (reference sequence). Trimming shortened V by 2 bases and J by 3 bases, and 12 bases separated the two germline ends. The CDR3 covers 15 residues. The CDR3 loop reads CASSLKGGGTDTQYF. The CDR3, as DNA: TGTGCCAGCAGCTTAAAAGGGGGGGGAACAGATACGCAGTATTTT.

The chain recombines TRBV7-8 with TRBJ1-5, with unresolved D. V lost 4 bases to trimming and J lost 0 bases, with 13 bases between them. The CDR3 sequence is 16 residues long. CDR1 and CDR2 (germline): SGHVS, FQNEAQ. The CDR3 DNA follows: TGTGCCAGCAGCTCCTCAACTTACTATAGCAATCAGCCCCAGCATTTT. Its protein product is CASSSSTYYSNQPQHF. Full variable domain (missing parts from reference TRBV7-8 and TRBJ1-5): GAGVSQSPRYKVAKRGQDVALRCDPISGHVSLFWYQQALGQGPEFLTYFQNEAQLDKSGLPSDRFFAERPEGSVSTLKIQRTQQEDSAVYLCASSSSTYYSNQPQHFGDGTRLSIL.

This clonotype was recorded a few times. This chain links TRBV7-9 with TRBJ2-4, with TRBD2 as a possible D gene (7 bases). V was clipped by 5 bases and J by 5 bases, with 19 bases between them. The CDR3 consists of 16 residues. Germline loops: CDR1 SEHNR, CDR2 FQNEAQ (reference sequence). The CDR3 here is CASSHIPGEGENIQYF. As DNA, the CDR3 is TGTGCCAGCAGCCATATCCCAGGGGAGGGCGAAAACATTCAGTACTTC.

V usage is TRBV5-5 and J usage is TRBJ1-2, with D hard to call. The CDR3 spans 16 residues. Germline-derived CDR1 and CDR2 are SGHKS and YYEKEE (reference sequence). V lost 3 bases to trimming and J lost 3 bases, with 18 bases between them. In nucleotides, the CDR3 is TGTGCCAGCAGCTCTCGTTGGACGGCCAGTGACTATGGCTACACCTTC. Translated: CASSSRWTASDYGYTF. Using reference TRBV5-5 and TRBJ1-2 for the parts outside the CDR3, the full variable domain is DAGVTQSPTHLIKTRGQQVTLRCSPISGHKSVSWYQQVLGQGPQFIFQYYEKEERGRGNFPDRFSARQFPNYSSELNVNALLLGDSALYLCASSSRWTASDYGYTFGSGTRLTVV.

This clonotype was detected many times. V and J are TRBV10-1 and TRBJ1-1; maybe TRBD1 (5 bases). The CDR3 is 18 residues long. The germline gives CDR1 WNHNN, CDR2 SYGVQD (reference sequence). V was cut by 10 bases and J by 0 bases, with 27 bases left in between. CDR3 sequence (DNA): TGCGCCACCGGAGGCACAGAGCGACAGTGGGGCATGAACACTGAAGCTTTCTTT. It codes for CATGGTERQWGMNTEAFF.

This clonotype was counted between two and nine times. This chain connects TRBV12-3 or TRBV12-4 to TRBJ2-3, with D perhaps matching TRBD1 or TRBD2 (5 bases each). The CDR3 is made up of 14 amino acids. Trimming took 6 bases from V and 2 from J, leaving 12 bases between them. CDR3 in amino acids: CASRLWGYTDTQYF. The CDR3 region has the DNA TGTGCCAGCAGATTATGGGGGTACACAGATACGCAGTATTTT.

This clonotype was seen more than once but under ten times. V gene TRBV27 combines with J gene TRBJ1-6, with TRBD1 matching 8 bases. The CDR3 consists of 14 residues. Germline V gives CDR1 MNHEY, CDR2 SMNVEV (reference sequence). After removal of 2 bases from V and 8 bases from J, the junction contained 2 bases not matched to a gene. Written as DNA, the CDR3 is TGTGCCAGCAGTTTACAGGGGGCGCATTCACCCCTCCACTTT. Encoded protein: CASSLQGAHSPLHF.

This chain connects TRBV5-1 to TRBJ2-1, with 13 nucleotides matching TRBD2. Germline V gene data show CDR1 as SGHRS and CDR2 as YFSETQ. CDR3 length equals 14 residues. V lost 0 bases, J lost 15 bases, and 6 bases stayed unmatched. DNA for the CDR3: TGCGCCAGCAGCTTGGGGACTAGCGGGGGAGTGCCGTTCTTC. Translation gives CASSLGTSGGVPFF.

The chain recombines TRBV12-3 or TRBV12-4 with TRBJ1-1; D uncertain. Trimming took 0 bases from V and 8 from J, leaving 4 bases between them. The CDR3 length is 11 residues. Written as DNA, the CDR3 is TGTGCCAGCAGTTTAGCGAAGGAAGCTTTCTTT. Its protein is CASSLAKEAFF.

J is TRBJ2-1 and V is TRBV11-2, with 7 positions matching TRBD2. CDR1 and CDR2 from the germline V gene are SGHAT and FQNNGV. With 7 bases clipped from V and 2 bases from J, the junction kept 8 bases outside the gene matches. The CDR3 extends over 15 amino acids. CDR3 nucleotide sequence: TGTGCCAGCACCGTCTTAGCGGGTCCCTACAATGAGCAGTTCTTC. Protein product: CASTVLAGPYNEQFF.

This clonotype was counted a few times. The chain carries TRBV6-1 and TRBJ2-2; 7 bases align to TRBD1. The germline V gene has CDR1 MNHNS and CDR2 SASEGT. V shed 6 bases, J shed 3 bases, and the junction held 10 bases outside the gene matches. The CDR3 totals 16 residues. The CDR3 coding sequence is TGTGCCAGCAGACACACCGGGACAGTCGACACCGGGGAGCTGTTTTTT. Its translation: CASRHTGTVDTGELFF.

The chain carries TRBV30 and TRBJ1-1; D not certain. CDR1 and CDR2 (germline): GTSNPN, SVGIG (reference sequence). V was clipped by 4 bases and J by 3 bases, with 18 bases between them. CDR3 length: 15 amino acids. The DNA for the CDR3 is TGTGCCTGGAAAGCCCTCCGAGAGGGTTACACTGAAGCTTTCTTT. It translates to CAWKALREGYTEAFF.

Points on this clonotype: Compared with germline, one end of the junction differs, possibly owing to a read error. The chain combines TRBV27 with TRBJ2-7, with D tentatively TRBD1 (5 bases). This CDR3 region has 10 residues. Germline lookup yields CDR1 MNHEY and CDR2 SMNVEV (reference sequence). This CDR3 reads CASGLQDRIF. CDR3 nucleotide sequence: TGTGCCAGCGGTTTACAGGATCGAATTTTC.

The table lists this clonotype with a count of one. The conserved phenylalanine or tryptophan is not found at the CDR3 terminus, so this likely reflects a read error. The rearrangement joins TRBV5-1 to TRBJ2-7; D call uncertain. This CDR3 is built from 13 residues. V was shortened by 4 bases and J by 4 bases, with 12 bases between the two germline ends. Per the germline V gene, CDR1 is SGHRS and CDR2 is YFSETQ. The CDR3: CASSLGIKYEQYL. The CDR3 DNA is TGCGCCAGCAGCCTCGGCATTAAATACGAGCAGTACCTC.

The V gene is TRBV28, the J gene TRBJ1-2; D remains unclear. The germline V and J ends were trimmed by 7 bases and 5 bases, with 11 bases remaining between them. CDR1 and CDR2 from the germline V gene are MDHEN and SYDVKM. This CDR3 spans 12 amino acids. CDR3 DNA sequence: TGTGCCAGCAACCTTTGGTCGTATGGCTACACCTTC. Protein: CASNLWSYGYTF.

The V gene is TRBV28, the J gene TRBJ1-1, with a tentative D call TRBD1 (6 bases). The ends were cut back, 6 bases at V and 7 bases at J, with 15 bases in the middle. The CDR3 spans 13 residues. Germline CDR1 and CDR2: MDHEN and SYDVKM. DNA for the CDR3: TGTGCCAGCAGCTCTCCGGGGGCAGGTGAAGCTTTCTTT. Translated, it gives CASSSPGAGEAFF.

This clonotype was recorded at least ten times. The chain is built from TRBV7-6 and TRBJ2-7, with 7 bases identical to TRBD1. CDR1 is SGHVS and CDR2 is FNYEAQ in the germline V gene. This CDR3 spans 13 amino acids. Trimming at V came to 2 bases and at J to 5 bases, leaving 3 bases not matched to a gene. The CDR3 DNA sequence: TGTGCCAGCAGCTTATTGACAGGGAACGAGCAGTACTTC. It is translated as CASSLLTGNEQYF.

The rearrangement links TRBV27 to TRBJ2-7; 11 positions agree with TRBD2. CDR3 length: 16 residues. V was clipped by 6 bases and J by 0 bases; unmatched bases: 7. CDR1 and CDR2 from the germline V gene are MNHEY and SMNVEV (reference sequence). The CDR3: CASSQASGRYSYEQYF. In nucleotides, the CDR3 is TGTGCCAGCAGCCAGGCTAGCGGGAGGTACTCCTACGAGCAGTACTTC.

This clonotype occurred a few times. The chain carries TRBV20-1 and TRBJ1-6, with D perhaps TRBD1 (6 bases). Germline CDR1 DFQATT, CDR2 SNEGSKA (reference sequence). Deletions cut 3 bases from V and 10 bases from J, with 10 bases between. The CDR3 covers 12 residues. The CDR3 loop reads CSARDSSSPLHF. CDR3 nucleotide sequence: TGCAGTGCTAGGGACAGTTCCTCACCCCTCCACTTT.

This clonotype has just a few counts. This chain links TRBV5-1 with TRBJ2-1, with TRBD2 matching over 14 bases. The CDR3 sequence is 16 residues long. Trimming removed 2 bases from V and 3 bases from J; junction bases left unmatched: 1. CDR1 is SGHRS, CDR2 YFSETQ, per germline. CDR3 region: CASSFGLAGGYNEQFF. CDR3 DNA sequence: TGCGCCAGCAGCTTCGGACTAGCGGGAGGCTACAATGAGCAGTTCTTC.

CDR3 residues: CASSWGLGRSTDTQYF. As DNA, the CDR3 is TGCGCCAGCAGCTGGGGACTAGGGAGGAGCACAGATACGCAGTATTTT. The chain uses TRBV5-1 and TRBJ2-3; 8 bases are shared with TRBD2. The V gene's germline CDR1 is SGHRS and CDR2 YFSETQ. V lost 3 bases and J lost 0; bases outside the gene matches: 6. The CDR3 is 16 residues long.

The chain recombines TRBV27 with TRBJ1-4; 7 nucleotides line up with TRBD1. Looked up from germline, CDR1 is MNHEY and CDR2 is SMNVEV (reference sequence). After removal of 5 bases from V and 1 base from J, the junction contained 4 bases not matched to a gene. This CDR3 has 15 residues. CDR3 nucleotides: TGTGCCAGCAGTCTCTACAGGGGAACTAATGAAAAACTGTTTTTT. This codes for CASSLYRGTNEKLFF.